The sequence of this T cell receptor (beta chain) was determined in a study of control samples from healthy donors and cancer patients. Per germline, CDR1 MGHRA and CDR2 YSYEKL. The CDR3 loop spans 19 amino acids. Trimming removed 1 base from V and 2 bases from J, with 21 bases in between. The assay was immunoSEQ multiplex PCR, and TCRdb's table has in-frame clones only and misses some. Of roughly 59,000 clones listed, about 92% are singletons. The gene calls are TRBV4-1 and TRBJ1-5, with TRBD1 as a possible D gene (6 bases). This TCR was recovered from a man aged 35 to 55 with colorectal cancer. The specimen was PBMCs. CDR3 sequence reads: CASSQVRKAAGGGNQPQHF. The CDR3 DNA is TGCGCCAGCAGCCAAGTTCGAAAAGCGGCGGGGGGCGGCAATCAGCCCCAGCATTTT.